This T cell receptor (beta chain) was documented in a study of cytomegalovirus exposure and HLA in healthy donors. Whole-study findings and limits: After further analysis at a later stage, 16,951 TCR beta sequences were associated with HLA alleles at 0.05 false discovery rate.

Germline CDR1 and CDR2: SGHNT and YYREEE (reference sequence). The CDR3 consists of 15 residues. The junction had 10 bases not matched to a gene; V was cut back by 3 bases and J by 8 bases. Note on this clone: Its target is not known.

The PCR was carried out with 60 Vbeta primers and 13 Jbeta primers. Some clones are missing from TCRdb's copy, which holds only in-frame ones; the method was immunoSEQ multiplex PCR. Of around 86,000 clones listed, 77% are singletons. This rearrangement joins TRBV5-4 to TRBJ2-4, with 8 bases lining up with TRBD1. Source material: PBMCs. This clonotype was sampled from a man aged 50 to 60 in good health and CMV-seropositive. CDR3 sequence: CASSSPQGASDIQYF. DNA for the CDR3: TGTGCCAGCAGCTCGCCTCAGGGGGCCTCGGACATTCAGTACTTC.